The 7 T cell receptor beta chains below all came from one sample that was sequenced in a study of blood T cell repertoires in COVID-19. Only in-frame clones appear in the TCRdb table, and some are missing; sequencing was by immunoSEQ multiplex PCR. The table lists 150,000 to 200,000 clones, roughly 83% of them singletons, with 6% in the top ten. Sequencing input: peripheral blood. The receptors derive from a woman aged 40 to 55 with COVID-19, enrolled during active disease.

This chain uses TRBV25-1 with TRBJ2-5, with 7 bases aligning to TRBD1. In germline, CDR1 is MGHDK, CDR2 SYGVNS. The ends lost 6 bases at V and 0 bases at J; junction bases unmatched: 1. This CDR3 is 13 amino acids long. The CDR3 nucleotides read TGTGCCAGCAGGGACAGGTACCAAGAGACCCAGTACTTC. It encodes CASRDRYQETQYF. The full variable domain, its missing parts supplied by reference TRBV25-1 and TRBJ2-5, is EADIYQTPRYLVIGTGKKITLECSQTMGHDKMYWYQQDPGMELHLIHYSYGVNSTEKGDLSSESTVSRIRTEHFPLTLESARPSHTSQYLCASRDRYQETQYFGPGTRLLVL.

The gene calls are TRBV5-8 and TRBJ2-3, with a possible D match to TRBD1 (5 bases). V was pared by 4 bases and J by 1 base, with 16 bases between. The CDR3 loop spans 16 amino acids. Germline values: CDR1 SGHTS, CDR2 YDEGEE. The CDR3 DNA is TGTGCCAGCAGCCTACCGCTACAGGTTCGCACAGATACGCAGTATTTT. Its protein product is CASSLPLQVRTDTQYF.

The rearrangement links TRBV5-1 to TRBJ1-5, with TRBD1 as a possible D gene (5 bases). The CDR3 totals 16 residues. The germline V gene encodes CDR1 SGHRS and CDR2 YFSETQ. V was clipped by 1 base and J by 3 bases, with 14 bases between them. The CDR3, as DNA: TGCGCCAGCAGCTTGTCCCTCCGGGGGACCAATCAGCCCCAGCATTTT. It is translated as CASSLSLRGTNQPQHF.

The gene calls are TRBV29-1 and TRBJ1-2; perhaps TRBD1 as D (6 bases). V shed 6 bases and J shed 5 bases, with 10 bases lying between them. CDR3 length: 11 amino acids. CDR1 is SQVTM, CDR2 ANQGSEA, per germline. The CDR3 sequence: CSVAGAYGYTF. DNA for the CDR3: TGCAGCGTGGCAGGGGCGTATGGCTACACCTTC.

This rearrangement joins TRBV27 to TRBJ2-3; D gene ambiguous. The CDR3 runs 16 residues. Germline V gene data show CDR1 as MNHEY and CDR2 as SMNVEV (reference sequence). V lost 1 base and J 2 bases, leaving 13 bases between the germline ends. CDR3 residues: CASSLWAHSPTDTQYF. The CDR3, as DNA: TGTGCCAGCAGTTTATGGGCCCATTCTCCCACAGATACGCAGTATTTT.

This clone occurred once. This sequence joins TRBV9 and TRBJ1-4, with TRBD1 matching over 12 bases. The CDR3 extends over 17 amino acids. CDR1 is SGDLS, CDR2 YYNGEE, per germline. Trimming removed 2 bases from V and 7 bases from J; junction bases left unmatched: 9. The DNA of the CDR3 is TGTGCCAGCAGCGTCGGGACAGGGGGCGAAAGGGGTGAAAAACTGTTTTTT. Translation gives CASSVGTGGERGEKLFF.

This chain links TRBV6-5 with TRBJ1-2; 8 bases are shared with TRBD1. The germline gives CDR1 MNHEY, CDR2 SVGAGI. CDR3 length: 14 residues. The V segment lost 6 bases and the J segment 4 bases; nucleotides outside the gene matches: 7. CDR3 protein: CASRRGQGAYGYTF. The CDR3 coding sequence is TGTGCCAGCAGGCGAGGGCAGGGGGCCTATGGCTACACCTTC.